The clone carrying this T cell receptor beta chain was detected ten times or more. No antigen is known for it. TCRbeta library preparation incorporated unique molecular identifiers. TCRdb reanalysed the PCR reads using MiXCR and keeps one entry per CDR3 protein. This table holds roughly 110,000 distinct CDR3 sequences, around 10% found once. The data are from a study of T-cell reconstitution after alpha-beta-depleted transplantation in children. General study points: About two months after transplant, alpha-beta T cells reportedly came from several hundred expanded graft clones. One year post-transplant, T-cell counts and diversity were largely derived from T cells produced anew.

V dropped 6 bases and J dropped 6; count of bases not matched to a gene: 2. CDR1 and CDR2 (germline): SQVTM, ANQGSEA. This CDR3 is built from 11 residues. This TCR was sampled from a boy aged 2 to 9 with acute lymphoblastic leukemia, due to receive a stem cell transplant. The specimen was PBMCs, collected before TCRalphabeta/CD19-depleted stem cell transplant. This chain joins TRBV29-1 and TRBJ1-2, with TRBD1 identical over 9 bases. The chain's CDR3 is CSVWDRDGYTF. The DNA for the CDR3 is TGCAGCGTGTGGGACAGGGATGGCTACACCTTC.